This T cell receptor (beta chain) was sequenced during a study of CD8+CD57+ T cells in acquired aplastic anemia. Study-level information: CD4+ and CD8+ cells, once sorted, gave DNA averaging 3.2 ug. In CD4+ cells, healthy donors produced an average of around 11 million reads. Study-level results: Overlapping CD8+ CDR3 repertoires of patients and controls contained roughly 29 shared sequences. In CD8+ cells, Simpson's diversity showed no significant difference between patients and controls.

Points on this clonotype: The target antigen is unknown.

The CDR3 extends over 15 amino acids. CDR1 and CDR2 (germline): WSHSY, SAAADI. The trim removed 5 bases at V and 3 bases at J, leaving 4 bases unmatched. The use of genomic DNA as template underpinned the TCR beta VDJ and CDR3 profiling. MiXCR was run by TCRdb on the reads, yielding one entry per CDR3 protein. The sample shows some 47,000 distinct CDR3 sequences, around two thirds of them seen only once. The clonotype comes from a human donor in good health, serving as a control. The rearrangement joins TRBV10-2 to TRBJ2-3, with 11 bases aligning to TRBD2. The sample comprised sorted CD4+, CD8+, or CD8+CD57+ T cells (not recorded which) from PBMCs. The chain's CDR3 is CASSPTSGGTDTQYF. In nucleotides, the CDR3 is TGCGCCAGCAGTCCCACTAGCGGGGGAACAGATACGCAGTATTTT.